Below, 14 T cell receptor beta chains from the same sample are listed, as sequenced in a study of blood T cell repertoires in COVID-19. Here immunoSEQ multiplex PCR was the method, and the copy in TCRdb shows in-frame clones only, minus some. The top ten hold roughly 5.6% of the sample, which has some 180,000 clones, about four fifths seen once. The sequencing sample was made of peripheral blood. All receptors come from a woman in her 40s with COVID-19, enrolled during active disease.

The chain couples TRBV6-5 to TRBJ2-7, with TRBD1 matching 8 bases. J lost 5 bases, V lost 6 bases, and 12 bases had no gene match. Germline-derived CDR1 and CDR2 are MNHEY and SVGAGI. The CDR3 is 15 amino acids. CDR3 bases: TGTGCCAGCAGCCGACCACAGGGGGAGTTCCACGAGCAGTACTTC. Translated, it gives CASSRPQGEFHEQYF.

This clone occurred a few times. The gene calls are TRBV10-3 and TRBJ2-2; TRBD2 aligns across 9 bases. J was trimmed by 2 bases and V by 4 bases; bases with no gene match: 11. Germline V gene data show CDR1 as ENHRY and CDR2 as SYGVKD. This CDR3 has 18 residues. In DNA, the CDR3 is TGTGCCATCAGTGGAGCGGGAGGCCGGAGAGGTAACACCGGGGAGCTGTTTTTT. This codes for CAISGAGGRRGNTGELFF.

The chain employs TRBV2 and TRBJ1-2; D may be TRBD1 (6 bases). CDR1 is SNHLY and CDR2 is FYNNEI in the germline V gene. Trimming took 5 bases from V and 6 from J, leaving 10 bases between them. This CDR3 has 12 residues. CDR3 amino acids: CASSQGPDGYTF. Written as DNA, the CDR3 is TGTGCCAGCAGTCAGGGGCCGGATGGCTACACCTTC. Full variable domain (outside the CDR3, taken from reference TRBV2 and TRBJ1-2): EPEVTQTPSHQVTQMGQEVILRCVPISNHLYFYWYRQILGQKVEFLVSFYNNEISEKSEIFDDQFSVERPDGSNFTLKIRSTKLEDSAMYFCASSQGPDGYTFGSGTRLTVV.

The chain employs TRBV12-5 and TRBJ2-1, with 9 bases matching TRBD2. After removal of 6 bases from V and 4 bases from J, the junction contained 4 bases not matched to a gene. CDR1 and CDR2 (germline): LGHNT, FRNRAP. This CDR3 spans 14 amino acids. The CDR3, as DNA: TGTGCTAGTGGGCGGACTAGCGAATACAATGAGCAGTTCTTC. It specifies CASGRTSEYNEQFF.

In this sample, this clone turned up once. The chain uses TRBV7-8 and TRBJ1-5; weak D call: TRBD1 (6 bases). V was pared by 4 bases and J by 2 bases, with 12 bases between. Germline V lookup: CDR1 SGHVS, CDR2 FQNEAQ. CDR3 length: 15 residues. CDR3 amino acids: CASSYTGPRNQPQHF. The CDR3, as DNA: TGTGCCAGCAGCTATACAGGGCCGCGCAATCAGCCCCAGCATTTT.

This clone was seen only once. This chain joins TRBV14 and TRBJ2-1; TRBD2 matches 8 bases. Losses at the gene ends were 4 bases for V and 9 bases for J; bases not matched to a gene: 14. The germline CDR1 and CDR2 sequences are SGHDN and FVKESK. The CDR3 covers 16 residues. In nucleotides, the CDR3 is TGTGCCAGCAGCCCTAGACTAGGACTAGCATCTCTTGAGCAGTTCTTC. It codes for CASSPRLGLASLEQFF.

The V call is TRBV7-9, the J call TRBJ2-1; a possible D gene is TRBD2 (6 bases). CDR1 and CDR2 from the germline V gene are SEHNR and FQNEAQ (reference sequence). This CDR3 spans 13 amino acids. Trimming removed 6 bases from V and 6 bases from J, with 12 bases in between. CDR3 residues: CASRVGTFNEQFF. In DNA, the CDR3 is TGTGCCAGCAGAGTTGGGACTTTCAATGAGCAGTTCTTC.

The chain combines TRBV18 with TRBJ2-5, with a tentative D call TRBD1 (5 bases). The CDR3 runs to 14 residues. CDR1 and CDR2 from the germline V gene are KGHSH and LQKENI. V gave up 3 bases and J gave up 7 bases, with 15 bases separating them. The DNA for the CDR3 is TGTGCCAGCTCACCGGACACGAACTGGGGGACCCAGTACTTC. This sequence encodes CASSPDTNWGTQYF.

The chain links TRBV6-5 to TRBJ2-4, with D uncertain. There are 15 residues in the CDR3. The germline gives CDR1 MNHEY, CDR2 SVGAGI. V lost 8 bases and J 0 bases, leaving 14 bases between the germline ends. CDR3 in DNA: TGTGCCAGCTCTAATGGTAGACTAGCCAAAAACATTCAGTACTTC. Its translation is CASSNGRLAKNIQYF.

Ten or more counts support this clone. Other nucleotide sequences in the sample specify the same CDR3. The chain is built from TRBV7-3 and TRBJ2-3, with 11 bases fitting TRBD2. The CDR3 has 17 residues. V lost 1 base to trimming and J lost 3 bases; unmatched junction nucleotides: 6. The V gene's germline CDR1 is SGHTA and CDR2 FQGTGA. CDR3 region: CASSLRVAGGPTDTQYF. Here the CDR3 DNA reads TGTGCCAGCAGCTTAAGGGTAGCGGGGGGGCCGACAGATACGCAGTATTTT.

CDR3 region: CASGMGQGTPLHF. CDR3 sequence (DNA): TGTGCCAGCGGTATGGGACAGGGGACCCCCCTCCACTTT. The chain is built from TRBV25-1 and TRBJ1-6; 10 positions match TRBD1. Trimming cost V 8 bases and J 13 bases; bases outside gene matches: 8. Germline CDR1 and CDR2: MGHDK and SYGVNS. The CDR3 spans 13 residues.

The gene calls are TRBV19 and TRBJ2-5; 7 bases are shared with TRBD2. Germline V gene lookup returns CDR1 LNHDA and CDR2 SQIVND (reference sequence). V was clipped by 3 bases and J by 1 base; unmatched bases: 8. This CDR3 is built from 16 residues. CDR3 in DNA: TGTGCCAGTAGTATGGGATATCGGGAGGCCCAAGAGACCCAGTACTTC. Translated: CASSMGYREAQETQYF.

The chain joins TRBV19 to TRBJ2-7, with TRBD2 matching 8 bases. This CDR3 region has 16 residues. After removal of 1 base from V and 0 bases from J, the junction contained 5 bases not matched to a gene. Germline lookup yields CDR1 LNHDA and CDR2 SQIVND (reference sequence). In nucleotides, the CDR3 is TGTGCCAGTAGTATAGGGGGACTAGAGAGCTCCTACGAGCAGTACTTC. Translated: CASSIGGLESSYEQYF.

This clone was detected only once. The chain couples TRBV2 to TRBJ2-7; D uncertain. Germline V CDR1 and CDR2: SNHLY, FYNNEI. V was cut by 6 bases and J by 2 bases, with 5 bases left in between. This CDR3 is 11 amino acids long. CDR3 region: CASRIAYEQYF. CDR3 sequence (DNA): TGTGCCAGCAGAATCGCCTACGAGCAGTACTTC. Using reference TRBV2 and TRBJ2-7 for the parts outside the CDR3, the full variable domain is EPEVTQTPSHQVTQMGQEVILRCVPISNHLYFYWYRQILGQKVEFLVSFYNNEISEKSEIFDDQFSVERPDGSNFTLKIRSTKLEDSAMYFCASRIAYEQYFGPGTRLTVT.